The T cell receptor beta chain under discussion was sequenced for a study of monozygotic twins with inflammatory bowel disease. UMIs that had a 6-nucleotide sample barcode were put in using template switching. TCRdb reprocessed the 5' RACE reads and keeps a single row for each CDR3 protein, giving no DNA. Recorded for this sample: approximately 120,000 distinct CDR3 sequences. As concerns this clonotype: Its antigen is undetermined.

Study results and caveats: Sharing of clonotypes with others was lower in IBD patients than in healthy twins, and this was especially so with disease activity.

The CDR3 sequence is 11 residues long. Sequenced: blood. The TCR sequence derives from a human donor with ulcerative colitis or Crohn's disease, or a healthy co-twin of an affected twin (not recorded which). This chain connects TRBV12-3 or TRBV12-4 to TRBJ1-2. This chain's CDR3 is CASGLMHGYTF.